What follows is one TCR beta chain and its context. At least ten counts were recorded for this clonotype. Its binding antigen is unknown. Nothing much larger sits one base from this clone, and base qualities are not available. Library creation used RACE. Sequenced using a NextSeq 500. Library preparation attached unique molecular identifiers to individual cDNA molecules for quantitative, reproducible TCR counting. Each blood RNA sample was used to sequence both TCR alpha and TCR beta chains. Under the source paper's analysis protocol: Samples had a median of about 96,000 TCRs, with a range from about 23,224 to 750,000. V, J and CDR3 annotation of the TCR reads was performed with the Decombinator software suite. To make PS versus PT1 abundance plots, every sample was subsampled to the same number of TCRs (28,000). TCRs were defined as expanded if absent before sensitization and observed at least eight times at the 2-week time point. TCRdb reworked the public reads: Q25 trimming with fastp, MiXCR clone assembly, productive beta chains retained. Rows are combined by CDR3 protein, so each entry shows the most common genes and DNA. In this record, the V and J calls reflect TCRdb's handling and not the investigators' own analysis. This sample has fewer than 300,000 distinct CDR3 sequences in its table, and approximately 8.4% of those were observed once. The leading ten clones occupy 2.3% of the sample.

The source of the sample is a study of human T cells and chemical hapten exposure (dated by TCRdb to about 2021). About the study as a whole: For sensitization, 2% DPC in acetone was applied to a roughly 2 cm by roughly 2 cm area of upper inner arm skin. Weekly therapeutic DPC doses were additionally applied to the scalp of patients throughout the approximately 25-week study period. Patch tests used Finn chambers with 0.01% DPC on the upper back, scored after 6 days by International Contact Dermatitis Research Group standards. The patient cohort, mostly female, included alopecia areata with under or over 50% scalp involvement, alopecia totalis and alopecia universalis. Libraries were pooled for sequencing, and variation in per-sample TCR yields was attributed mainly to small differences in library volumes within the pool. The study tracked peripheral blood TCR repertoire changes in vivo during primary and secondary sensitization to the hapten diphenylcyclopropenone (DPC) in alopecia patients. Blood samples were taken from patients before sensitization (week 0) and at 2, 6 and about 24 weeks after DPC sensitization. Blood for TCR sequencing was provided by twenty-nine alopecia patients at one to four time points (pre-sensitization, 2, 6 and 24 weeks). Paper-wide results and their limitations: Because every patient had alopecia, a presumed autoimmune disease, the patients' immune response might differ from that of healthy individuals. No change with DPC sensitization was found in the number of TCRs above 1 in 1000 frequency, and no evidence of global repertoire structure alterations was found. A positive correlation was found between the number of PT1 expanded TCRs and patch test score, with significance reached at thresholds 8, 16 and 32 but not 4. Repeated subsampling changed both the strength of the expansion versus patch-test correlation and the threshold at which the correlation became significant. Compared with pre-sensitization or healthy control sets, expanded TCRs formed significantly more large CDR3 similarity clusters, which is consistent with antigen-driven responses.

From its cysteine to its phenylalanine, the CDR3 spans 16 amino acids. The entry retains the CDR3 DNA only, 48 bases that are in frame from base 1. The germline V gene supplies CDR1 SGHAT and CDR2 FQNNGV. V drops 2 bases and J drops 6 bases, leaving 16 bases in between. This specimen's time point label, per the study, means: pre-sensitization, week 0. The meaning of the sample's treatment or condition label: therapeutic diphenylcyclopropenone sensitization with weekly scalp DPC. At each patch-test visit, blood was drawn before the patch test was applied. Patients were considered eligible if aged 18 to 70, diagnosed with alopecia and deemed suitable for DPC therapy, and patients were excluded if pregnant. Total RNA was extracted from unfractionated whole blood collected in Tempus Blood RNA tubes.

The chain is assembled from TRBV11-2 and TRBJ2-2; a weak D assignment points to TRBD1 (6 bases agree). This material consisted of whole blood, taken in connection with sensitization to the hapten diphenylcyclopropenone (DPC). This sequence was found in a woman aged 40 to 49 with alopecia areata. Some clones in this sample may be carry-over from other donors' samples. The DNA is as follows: TGTGCCAGCAGCTTACTAAGGGGGAGACGAGCCGGGGAGCTGTTTTTT. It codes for CASSLLRGRRAGELFF.